The 15 T cell receptor beta chains listed next were all sequenced from one sample in a study of shared clonotypes between healthy human individuals. Profiled with immunoSEQ multiplex PCR; TCRdb holds only in-frame clones, not every one. The table has 2,500,000 or so clones, around 93% seen once; the top ten hold about 0.41%. The sample consisted of naive CD4+ T cells from PBMCs. Subset noted: CD45RA+ positively selected. Source of these receptors: a man aged 18 to 35 in good health. Some clones in this sample may be carry-over from other donors' samples.

The V and J genes are TRBV28 and TRBJ1-5; D may be TRBD1 (6 bases). The CDR3 is made up of 17 amino acids. Germline lookup yields CDR1 MDHEN and CDR2 SYDVKM. Trimming took off 1 base at V and 2 bases at J, with 15 bases between the two ends. The CDR3 DNA is TGTGCCAGCAGTTTATTTGCAGGGGTGGGTGGCAATCAGCCCCAGCATTTT. Translated, it gives CASSLFAGVGGNQPQHF.

This clone appeared a few times. The chain has TRBV5-1 and TRBJ1-1; D gene unclear. With 3 bases removed from V and 0 bases from J, the gap between germline ends came to 9 bases. This CDR3 is built from 14 residues. Germline CDR1 SGHRS, CDR2 YFSETQ. The CDR3 DNA reads TGCGCCAGCAGCTCGTCGACGGTGAACACTGAAGCTTTCTTT. It translates to CASSSSTVNTEAFF.

The rearrangement joins TRBV30 to TRBJ1-4, with a weak D call TRBD1 (5 bases). The V end lost 3 bases, the J end lost 1 base, and 12 bases lay between the germline ends. Germline CDR1 and CDR2: GTSNPN and SVGIG (reference sequence). This CDR3 has 15 residues. The CDR3 nucleotides read TGTGCCTGGAGGGCTCCGGGGGGAACTAATGAAAAACTGTTTTTT. This translates into CAWRAPGGTNEKLFF.

This clone was seen once. The chain employs TRBV6-5 and TRBJ2-7; D unresolved. The CDR3 contains 13 residues. Germline V gives CDR1 MNHEY, CDR2 SVGAGI. Trimming took 5 bases from V and 3 from J, leaving 11 bases between them. The CDR3 loop reads CASSPRRHYEQYF. In DNA, the CDR3 is TGTGCCAGCAGTCCCCGGCGCCACTACGAGCAGTACTTC.

The V and J genes are TRBV5-5 and TRBJ2-7; D may correspond to TRBD1 or TRBD2 (5 bases each). The V end lost 1 base, the J end lost 3 bases, and 14 bases lay between the germline ends. Per the germline V gene, CDR1 is SGHKS and CDR2 is YYEKEE (reference sequence). The CDR3 is 15 amino acids. CDR3 bases: TGTGCCAGCAGCTTGTCGGGGCAGGGTCTCTACGAGCAGTACTTC. This translates into CASSLSGQGLYEQYF.

The genes are TRBV4-3 and TRBJ2-3; D call uncertain. The germline V gene encodes CDR1 LGHNA and CDR2 YSLEER. Trimming removed 6 bases at V and 4 bases at J, with 11 bases between. This CDR3 contains 13 residues. CDR3 in amino acids: CASSPIPADTQYF. Here the CDR3 DNA reads TGCGCCAGCAGTCCGATCCCAGCAGATACGCAGTATTTT.

V and J are TRBV30 and TRBJ1-6, with D possibly being TRBD1 (6 bases). The germline CDR1 and CDR2 sequences are GTSNPN and SVGIG (reference sequence). V lost 4 bases and J lost 7, with 17 bases in between. This CDR3 region has 15 residues. The CDR3 coding sequence is TGTGCCTGGACCGCGTTTGCAGGGGAGAATTCACCCCTCCACTTT. Its translation: CAWTAFAGENSPLHF. Complete variable domain (other parts from reference TRBV30 and TRBJ1-6): SQTIHQWPATLVQPVGSPLSLECTVEGTSNPNLYWYRQAAGRGLQLLFYSVGIGQISSEVPQNLSASRPQDRQFILSSKKLLLSDSGFYLCAWTAFAGENSPLHFGNGTRLTVT.

The V gene is TRBV5-4, the J gene TRBJ1-2; tentatively, D is TRBD1 (6 bases). V lost 4 bases and J lost 4, with 14 bases in between. Germline V CDR1 and CDR2: SGHNT, YYREEE (reference sequence). This CDR3 is 14 amino acids long. In DNA, the CDR3 is TGTGCCAGCAGCGCAGGGGACTCCGGCTATGGCTACACCTTC. Translation gives CASSAGDSGYGYTF.

Concerning this clone: The identical CDR3 is also encoded by other nucleotide sequences in the sample. The J gene is TRBJ1-5, the V gene TRBV6-5, with D unresolved. Germline assignment: CDR1 MNHEY and CDR2 SVGAGI. The V end lost 3 bases, the J end lost 7 bases, and 4 bases lay between the germline ends. The CDR3 is 11 residues long. CDR3 DNA sequence: TGTGCCAGCAGTTATGACCAGCCCCAGCATTTT. Translation gives CASSYDQPQHF.

The gene calls are TRBV9 and TRBJ1-5, with D possibly TRBD1 on 6 matching bases. V was pared by 5 bases and J by 5 bases, with 20 bases between. Looked up from germline, CDR1 is SGDLS and CDR2 is YYNGEE. This CDR3 is built from 16 residues. The CDR3 nucleotides are TGTGCCAGCAGTTCCGGGGGCAGACAGTCTCATCAGCCCCAGCATTTT. It codes for CASSSGGRQSHQPQHF.

This chain links TRBV10-3 with TRBJ2-1; 10 bases agree with TRBD2. Losses at the gene ends were 4 bases for V and 8 bases for J; bases not matched to a gene: 8. The length of the CDR3 is 15 residues. CDR1 is ENHRY and CDR2 is SYGVKD in the germline V gene. The CDR3 nucleotides read TGTGCCATCAGTGTGGCTAGCGGGAGATCGGATGAGCAGTTCTTC. Its protein is CAISVASGRSDEQFF.

This clone was picked up one time. This CDR3 reads CSEGTGYGYTF. CDR3 coding DNA: TGCAGTGAAGGGACGGGCTATGGCTACACCTTC. The chain links TRBV20-1 to TRBJ1-2; D might be TRBD1 (5 bases). The CDR3 covers 11 residues. V lost 7 bases, J lost 4 bases, and 10 bases lay in between. Germline V gene sequence: CDR1 DFQATT, CDR2 SNEGSKA (reference sequence).

In this sample, this clone turned up once. The chain recombines TRBV4-1 with TRBJ2-7, with a weak D call TRBD2 (6 bases). The germline CDR1 and CDR2 sequences are MGHRA and YSYEKL. This CDR3 spans 15 amino acids. Between the trimmed V and J ends, which lost 3 bases and 4 bases, there was a span of 16 bases. The DNA of the CDR3 is TGCGCCAGCAGCCAGGGTGGGGCGGGATGGTACGAGCAGTACTTC. The encoded protein is CASSQGGAGWYEQYF.

As regards this clone: This CDR3 is also generated by other DNA sequences in the sample. The J gene is TRBJ1-2, the V gene TRBV19, with a weak D call TRBD1 (6 bases). The V end lost 5 bases, the J end lost 2 bases, and 9 bases lay between the germline ends. There are 13 residues in the CDR3. Germline-derived CDR1 and CDR2 are LNHDA and SQIVND (reference sequence). The CDR3 region has the DNA TGTGCCAGTAGTTACAGGGCCAACTATGGCTACACCTTC. It yields the protein CASSYRANYGYTF.

This chain links TRBV6-5 with TRBJ1-2; D is unclear. Trimming cost V 10 bases and J 4 bases, with 22 bases left between them. CDR1 is MNHEY and CDR2 is SVGAGI in the germline V gene. The CDR3 extends over 15 amino acids. The CDR3 loop is CAISDSTGEGYGYTF. The CDR3 DNA follows: TGTGCCATCAGCGACTCGACCGGGGAAGGCTATGGCTACACCTTC.